The 20 T cell receptor beta chains given below trace back to one sample, sequenced in a study of spatial heterogeneity in lung cancer. Overall study findings and caveats: Tumoral mutation counts were tracked by counts of expanded intratumoral alpha and beta TCRs.

The time point denotes: sample taken at primary tumor resection. Their antigens are not known. TCRdb used MiXCR to reprocess the 5' RACE reads, holding one entry per CDR3 protein. Counted here are about 3,800 distinct CDR3 sequences, 30% to 40% occurring once; the ten biggest clones make up more than 20%. The sample here was lung tumor tissue, taken at surgery. Receptor source: a male donor with early-stage non-small cell lung cancer.

The V gene is TRBV20-1, the J gene TRBJ2-1; TRBD2 is a possible D gene (6 bases). Trimming took off 3 bases at V and 0 bases at J, with 15 bases between the two ends. The CDR3 contains 16 residues. CDR1 and CDR2 from the germline V gene are DFQATT and SNEGSKA (reference sequence). The chain's CDR3 is CSASNPGAGSYNEQFF. The CDR3 nucleotides read TGCAGTGCTAGTAACCCGGGAGCGGGCTCCTACAATGAGCAGTTCTTC.

This chain uses TRBV29-1 with TRBJ2-3; a weak D match, TRBD2 (5 bases). Deletions cut 4 bases from V and 1 base from J, with 9 bases between. This CDR3 region has 13 residues. The germline CDR1 and CDR2 sequences are SQVTM and ANQGSEA. The CDR3 region is CSVGTAGTDTQYF. DNA of the CDR3: TGCAGCGTTGGGACTGCCGGCACAGATACGCAGTATTTT.

This clonotype is termed medium-sized. V is TRBV12-3 or TRBV12-4 and J is TRBJ2-1; TRBD2 matches at 15 bases. CDR3 length equals 16 residues. The J segment lost 1 base and the V segment lost 6 bases, leaving 1 base of the junction unmatched. The CDR3 here is CASRGLAGGSYNEQFF. CDR3 DNA sequence: TGTGCCAGCAGGGGACTAGCGGGGGGTTCCTACAATGAGCAGTTCTTC.

Only a few counts were recorded for this clonotype. The gene calls are TRBV11-2 and TRBJ2-5; D gene uncertain. Germline assignment: CDR1 SGHAT and CDR2 FQNNGV. Trimming cost V 2 bases and J 5 bases, with 9 bases left between them. The CDR3 is 13 amino acids. CDR3 in DNA: TGTGCCAGCAGCTTAATTGGTCTCGAGACCCAGTACTTC. Encoded protein: CASSLIGLETQYF. Looking up the rest from reference TRBV11-2 and TRBJ2-5 gives the full variable domain: EAGVAQSPRYKIIEKRQSVAFWCNPISGHATLYWYQQILGQGPKLLIQFQNNGVVDDSQLPKDRFSAERLKGVDSTLKIQPAKLEDSAVYLCASSLIGLETQYFGPGTRLLVL.

This clonotype is labeled as medium-sized (0.01 to 0.1%). This CDR3 fails to terminate in the conserved phenylalanine or tryptophan, so it likely reflects a read error. The gene calls are TRBV24-1 and TRBJ2-5; D gene unclear. Germline V CDR1 and CDR2: KGHDR, SFDVKD. V lost 2 bases and J lost 5, with 5 bases in between. CDR3 size: 12 residues. CDR3 region: CATSDYVETQYL. For the CDR3, the DNA is TGTGCCACCAGTGATTACGTTGAGACCCAGTACCTC.

V and J are TRBV6-5 and TRBJ2-2; 8 bases align to TRBD2. V shed 2 bases, J shed 4 bases, and the junction held 3 bases outside the gene matches. The CDR3 sequence is 15 residues long. Germline V CDR1 and CDR2: MNHEY, SVGAGI. The CDR3: CASSYGLAGTGELFF. As DNA, the CDR3 is TGTGCCAGCAGTTACGGGCTAGCGGGCACCGGGGAGCTGTTTTTT.

The J gene is TRBJ2-7, the V gene TRBV9, with D uncertain. The CDR3 runs to 15 residues. In germline, CDR1 is SGDLS, CDR2 YYNGEE. V was pared by 0 bases and J by 4 bases, with 14 bases between. The CDR3 spells CASSVGPDAAYEQYF. The DNA for the CDR3 is TGTGCCAGCAGCGTAGGCCCGGACGCGGCTTACGAGCAGTACTTC. Supplemented by reference TRBV9 and TRBJ2-7, the full variable domain reads DSGVTQTPKHLITATGQRVTLRCSPRSGDLSVYWYQQSLDQGLQFLIQYYNGEERAKGNILERFSAQQFPDLHSELNLSSLELGDSALYFCASSVGPDAAYEQYFGPGTRLTVT.

Judged by abundance, this clonotype is medium-sized. This sequence joins TRBV19 and TRBJ2-3; the D gene is possibly TRBD1 (6 bases). This CDR3 comprises 17 residues. Trimming shortened V by 5 bases and J by 3 bases, and 21 bases separated the two germline ends. Per germline, CDR1 LNHDA and CDR2 SQIVND (reference sequence). This CDR3 reads CASSSPLGARSTDTQYF. The CDR3 DNA sequence: TGTGCCAGTAGTTCCCCCTTGGGGGCGCGTTCAACAGATACGCAGTATTTT. The full variable domain, in which reference TRBV19 and TRBJ2-3 provide the parts outside the CDR3, is DGGITQSPKYLFRKEGQNVTLSCEQNLNHDAMYWYRQDPGQGLRLIYYSQIVNDFQKGDIAEGYSVSREKKESFPLTVTSAQKNPTAFYLCASSSPLGARSTDTQYFGPGTRLTVL.

The CDR3 here is CASSPGPIREQYF. CDR3 bases: TGTGCCAGCAGCCCGGGCCCAATCCGCGAGCAGTACTTC. This chain joins TRBV11-3 and TRBJ2-7; D is undetermined. The germline gives CDR1 SGHNT, CDR2 YENEEA. The CDR3 has 13 residues. V was clipped by 5 bases and J by 6 bases, with 14 bases between them.

This clonotype has only a few counts. The gene calls are TRBV29-1 and TRBJ2-3; TRBD2 is a possible D gene (6 bases). The CDR3 contains 13 residues. Germline V gives CDR1 SQVTM, CDR2 ANQGSEA. Trimming took 7 bases from V and 6 from J, leaving 17 bases between them. CDR3 DNA: TGCAGCGCCAACCCTCGGCTAGCGGATACGCAGTATTTT. It specifies CSANPRLADTQYF.

This clonotype occurred a few times. V and J are TRBV7-2 and TRBJ2-7, with 7 bases fitting TRBD1. Germline-derived CDR1 and CDR2 are SGHTA and FQGNSA. CDR3 length: 14 residues. Trimming removed 5 bases from V and 6 bases from J; junction bases left unmatched: 10. In DNA, the CDR3 is TGTGCCAGCAGCCCCCGACAGGGTTCTGGCGAGCAGTACTTC. Amino acids: CASSPRQGSGEQYF.

By its share, this clonotype is medium-sized (0.01 to 0.1%). V is TRBV20-1 and J is TRBJ2-5; 11 bases are a match to TRBD2. The germline V gene encodes CDR1 DFQATT and CDR2 SNEGSKA (reference sequence). The CDR3 covers 13 residues. Losses at the gene ends were 4 bases for V and 2 bases for J; bases not matched to a gene: 0. The CDR3 protein is CSAIAGGQETQYF. The CDR3 bases are TGCAGTGCTATAGCGGGGGGGCAAGAGACCCAGTACTTC.

This chain joins TRBV28 and TRBJ1-1, with unresolved D. V was cut by 6 bases and J by 0 bases, with 5 bases left in between. Per germline, CDR1 MDHEN and CDR2 SYDVKM. This CDR3 region has 12 residues. CDR3 loop: CASSTLNTEAFF. CDR3 nucleotides: TGTGCCAGCAGCACTCTGAACACTGAAGCTTTCTTT.

The J gene is TRBJ2-1, the V gene TRBV2, with 9 bases fitting TRBD2. The germline gives CDR1 SNHLY, CDR2 FYNNEI. The CDR3 sequence is 15 residues long. V shed 3 bases, J shed 8 bases, and the junction held 8 bases outside the gene matches. The CDR3 is CASSDLGTSWDEQFF. In DNA, the CDR3 is TGTGCCAGCAGTGACCTTGGGACTAGCTGGGATGAGCAGTTCTTC.

V and J are TRBV11-3 and TRBJ2-2, with D uncertain. The CDR3 sequence is 13 residues long. Germline CDR1 SGHNT, CDR2 YENEEA. The ends were cut back, 1 base at V and 5 bases at J, with 5 bases in the middle. CDR3 sequence: CASSLARTGELFF. DNA for the CDR3: TGTGCCAGCAGCTTAGCCCGGACCGGGGAGCTGTTTTTT.

This clonotype was counted between two and nine times. The chain recombines TRBV4-1 with TRBJ2-2, with 7 bases fitting TRBD1. The CDR3 runs to 17 residues. Trimming cost V 0 bases and J 0 bases; bases outside gene matches: 4. CDR1 and CDR2 (germline): MGHRA, YSYEKL. DNA of the CDR3: TGCGCCAGCAGCCAAGATGGGCAGGGGGCGAACACCGGGGAGCTGTTTTTT. Encoded protein: CASSQDGQGANTGELFF.

V and J are TRBV30 and TRBJ2-7, with D uncertain. The V end lost 3 bases, the J end lost 0 bases, and 9 bases lay between the germline ends. Germline V gene data show CDR1 as GTSNPN and CDR2 as SVGIG (reference sequence). The CDR3 loop spans 13 amino acids. The CDR3 nucleotides read TGTGCCTGGAGCCCCCGGAGCTCCTACGAGCAGTACTTC. This encodes CAWSPRSSYEQYF. The whole variable domain, filled in from reference TRBV30 and TRBJ2-7, reads SQTIHQWPATLVQPVGSPLSLECTVEGTSNPNLYWYRQAAGRGLQLLFYSVGIGQISSEVPQNLSASRPQDRQFILSSKKLLLSDSGFYLCAWSPRSSYEQYFGPGTRLTVT.

The table lists this clonotype with a few counts. The chain links TRBV10-3 to TRBJ2-1; 8 nucleotides agree with TRBD2. CDR3 size: 15 residues. The germline V gene has CDR1 ENHRY and CDR2 SYGVKD. V was clipped by 6 bases and J by 6 bases; unmatched bases: 10. CDR3 sequence reads: CAIRALAGGGNEQFF. CDR3 bases: TGTGCCATCAGGGCCTTGGCGGGAGGAGGCAATGAGCAGTTCTTC.

This chain uses TRBV4-2 with TRBJ1-2; D might be TRBD1 (5 bases). The CDR3 is 15 residues long. Per the germline V gene, CDR1 is LGHNA and CDR2 is YNFKEQ. Trimming took 0 bases from V and 4 from J, leaving 12 bases between them. The CDR3 DNA reads TGTGCCAGCAGCCAAGAGGGGTACAGGTTCTATGGCTACACCTTC. Translating it yields CASSQEGYRFYGYTF.

This clonotype came up many times. The V call is TRBV29-1, the J call TRBJ2-1; D might be TRBD1 (5 bases). CDR1 is SQVTM, CDR2 ANQGSEA, per germline. The length of the CDR3 is 15 residues. V dropped 3 bases and J dropped 3 bases, with 15 bases sitting between them. The CDR3 nucleotides are TGCAGCGTTGACCCACAGGTTCTAGTCTACAATGAGCAGTTCTTC. This gives the protein CSVDPQVLVYNEQFF.